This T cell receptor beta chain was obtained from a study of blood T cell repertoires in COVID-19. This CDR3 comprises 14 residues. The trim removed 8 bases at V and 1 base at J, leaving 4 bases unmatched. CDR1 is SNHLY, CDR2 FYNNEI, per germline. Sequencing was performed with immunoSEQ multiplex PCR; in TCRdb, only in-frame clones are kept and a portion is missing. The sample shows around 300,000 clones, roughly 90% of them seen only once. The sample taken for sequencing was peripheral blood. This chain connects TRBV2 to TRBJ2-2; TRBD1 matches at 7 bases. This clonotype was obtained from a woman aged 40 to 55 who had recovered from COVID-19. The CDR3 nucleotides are TGTGCCAGCCGGGGACAGATGAACACCGGGGAGCTGTTTTTT. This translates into CASRGQMNTGELFF.